Following are 26 T cell receptor beta chains from one sample sequenced in a study of blood T cell repertoires in COVID-19. Measured with immunoSEQ multiplex PCR; TCRdb has only the in-frame clones, and not every one. The table shows roughly 300,000 clones, with roughly 90% occurring only once. The sequencing input was peripheral blood. All receptors come from a man between 18 and 29 years old who had recovered from COVID-19.

V gene TRBV7-8 combines with J gene TRBJ2-2; 8 nucleotides match TRBD1. Germline loops: CDR1 SGHVS, CDR2 FQNEAQ. The CDR3 length is 18 residues. Trimming took 5 bases from V and 5 from J; bases not matched to a gene: 16. CDR3: CASSTHDRGGVNTGELFF. The CDR3 bases are TGTGCCAGCAGCACCCACGACAGGGGTGGTGTAAATACCGGGGAGCTGTTTTTT.

V and J are TRBV27 and TRBJ2-1; D might be TRBD1 (5 bases). The CDR3 has 13 amino acids. Trimming removed 6 bases at V and 7 bases at J, with 13 bases between. Germline CDR1 reads MNHEY; CDR2 reads SMNVEV (reference sequence). For the CDR3, the DNA is TGTGCCAGCAGCCCTTCCCAGGGAAATGAGCAGTTCTTC. Its translation: CASSPSQGNEQFF.

This clone was detected once. This sequence joins TRBV6-5 and TRBJ2-2; maybe TRBD1 (6 bases). The V end lost 2 bases, the J end lost 6 bases, and 7 bases lay between the germline ends. CDR1 is MNHEY and CDR2 is SVGAGI in the germline V gene. This CDR3 has 13 residues. CDR3 coding DNA: TGTGCCAGCAGTTACAGGGGGTCCGGGGAGCTGTTTTTT. It codes for CASSYRGSGELFF.

The chain is built from TRBV20-1 and TRBJ2-7, with TRBD2 matching 8 bases. V was clipped by 3 bases and J by 3 bases; unmatched bases: 4. The CDR3 consists of 13 residues. The germline V gene encodes CDR1 DFQATT and CDR2 SNEGSKA (reference sequence). This CDR3 reads CSASGGRNYEQYF. CDR3 nucleotide sequence: TGCAGTGCTAGTGGCGGGAGGAACTACGAGCAGTACTTC.

V is TRBV2 and J is TRBJ2-7, with a possible D match to TRBD2 (6 bases). CDR1 and CDR2 from the germline V gene are SNHLY and FYNNEI. The CDR3 has 13 amino acids. V was cut by 8 bases and J by 3 bases, with 14 bases left in between. CDR3 protein: CASGGTSDYEQYF. The CDR3 coding sequence is TGTGCCAGCGGCGGGACTTCCGACTACGAGCAGTACTTC.

This chain links TRBV6-2 or TRBV6-3 with TRBJ2-2, with 8 positions matching TRBD2. The ends lost 6 bases at V and 2 bases at J; junction bases unmatched: 11. Germline loops: CDR1 MNHEY, CDR2 SVGEGT. The CDR3 is 17 residues long. The CDR3 loop reads CASSPGGSGGNTGELFF. In DNA, the CDR3 is TGTGCCAGCAGCCCTGGGGGGAGCGGGGGAAACACCGGGGAGCTGTTTTTT.

This clone was seen once. This chain connects TRBV4-3 to TRBJ1-1; D is ambiguous. Germline V CDR1 and CDR2: LGHNA, YSLEER. The CDR3 contains 13 residues. The V and J ends lost 3 bases and 5 bases respectively, with 10 bases between them. The CDR3 DNA reads TGCGCCAGCAGCCATGGAACGGGGACTGAAGCTTTCTTT. Translated, it gives CASSHGTGTEAFF.

The J gene is TRBJ2-5, the V gene TRBV7-9; D perhaps matches TRBD1 (5 bases). The CDR3 length is 15 residues. CDR1 and CDR2 from the germline V gene are SEHNR and FQNEAQ (reference sequence). The V gene lost 4 bases and the J gene lost 2 bases, with 14 bases spanning the gap. The CDR3 bases are TGTGCCAGCAGCTCCGTAGGGGCAGGTCAAGAGACCCAGTACTTC. Its protein is CASSSVGAGQETQYF.

The chain employs TRBV7-3 and TRBJ2-7; 8 bases align to TRBD1. CDR3 length: 16 amino acids. V was clipped by 3 bases and J by 2 bases; unmatched bases: 9. Germline values: CDR1 SGHTA, CDR2 FQGTGA. As DNA, the CDR3 is TGTGCCAGCAGCTTGGGTCCCGCAGGGGGCACCTACGAGCAGTACTTC. Translation gives CASSLGPAGGTYEQYF. The full variable domain, with the rest looked up from reference TRBV7-3 and TRBJ2-7, is GAGVSQTPSNKVTEKGKYVELRCDPISGHTALYWYRQSLGQGPEFLIYFQGTGAADDSGLPNDRFFAVRPEGSVSTLKIQRTERGDSAVYLCASSLGPAGGTYEQYFGPGTRLTVT.

This clone came up once. V gene TRBV25-1 combines with J gene TRBJ2-1; 7 bases line up with TRBD2. The germline V gene encodes CDR1 MGHDK and CDR2 SYGVNS. The CDR3 runs to 14 residues. V shed 7 bases, J shed 4 bases, and the junction held 7 bases outside the gene matches. This CDR3 is CASISAGSYNEQFF. The CDR3 region has the DNA TGTGCCAGCATATCAGCGGGGTCTTACAATGAGCAGTTCTTC.

The chain employs TRBV4-1 and TRBJ1-5; no clear D gene. The CDR3 runs 13 residues. The germline gives CDR1 MGHRA, CDR2 YSYEKL. The V gene lost 1 base and the J gene lost 7 bases, with 8 bases spanning the gap. The CDR3: CASSQGAGQPQHF. CDR3 sequence (DNA): TGCGCCAGCAGCCAAGGAGCGGGCCAGCCCCAGCATTTT.

In the case of this clone: The sample carries other DNA sequences with the same CDR3. This chain joins TRBV12-3 or TRBV12-4 and TRBJ1-1; TRBD1 might be the D (6 bases). The germline V and J ends were trimmed by 2 bases and 5 bases, with 9 bases remaining between them. The CDR3 is 13 residues long. DNA of the CDR3: TGTGCCAGCAGTTTAACAGGGAGAACTGAAGCTTTCTTT. This encodes CASSLTGRTEAFF.

The chain employs TRBV7-2 and TRBJ2-5; no reliable D call. Germline CDR1 SGHTA, CDR2 FQGNSA. The CDR3 covers 15 residues. V lost 3 bases and J 1 base, leaving 12 bases between the germline ends. As DNA, the CDR3 is TGTGCCAGCAGCTTGAATGGGCATTCCCAAGAGACCCAGTACTTC. Translation gives CASSLNGHSQETQYF.

There are a few counts of this clone. Written as DNA, the CDR3 is TGTGCCAGCAGTTTCTCCCGACAGGGCTACTATGGCTACACCTTC. Translated: CASSFSRQGYYGYTF. V gene TRBV27 combines with J gene TRBJ1-2, with 7 bases matching TRBD1. This CDR3 comprises 15 residues. Trimming removed 3 bases from V and 3 bases from J; junction bases left unmatched: 7. The germline gives CDR1 MNHEY, CDR2 SMNVEV (reference sequence).

J is TRBJ1-6 and V is TRBV2; TRBD1 aligns across 7 bases. Losses at the gene ends were 7 bases for V and 6 bases for J; bases not matched to a gene: 9. The CDR3 totals 15 residues. Germline V gene data show CDR1 as SNHLY and CDR2 as FYNNEI. In DNA form, the CDR3 reads TGTGCCAGCAAGGCAGAGGGGGCAACTAATTCACCCCTCCACTTT. It specifies CASKAEGATNSPLHF.

The chain joins TRBV19 to TRBJ1-1; D remains unclear. In germline, CDR1 is LNHDA, CDR2 SQIVND (reference sequence). V was clipped by 5 bases and J by 7 bases, with 14 bases between them. This CDR3 contains 13 residues. CDR3 DNA: TGTGCCAGTAGTCCCCCCAGCGAAGTTGAAGCTTTCTTT. Translated: CASSPPSEVEAFF. The full variable domain, in which reference TRBV19 and TRBJ1-1 provide the parts outside the CDR3, is DGGITQSPKYLFRKEGQNVTLSCEQNLNHDAMYWYRQDPGQGLRLIYYSQIVNDFQKGDIAEGYSVSREKKESFPLTVTSAQKNPTAFYLCASSPPSEVEAFFGQGTRLTVV.

This clone was seen only once. The chain has TRBV3-1 (or the pseudogene TRBV3-2) and TRBJ2-5, with 12 bases matching TRBD2. Trimming cost V 3 bases and J 2 bases; bases outside gene matches: 7. The CDR3 spans 17 residues. Germline V gene data show CDR1 as LGHDT and CDR2 as YNNKEL (reference sequence). CDR3 bases: TGTGCCAGCAGCCATTCAAGGACTAGCGGGATTCAAGAGACCCAGTACTTC. Protein product: CASSHSRTSGIQETQYF.

This clone was seen more than once but under ten times. The genes are TRBV6-5 and TRBJ2-5; possibly TRBD2 for D (5 bases). Germline CDR1 MNHEY, CDR2 SVGAGI. Trimming left V 6 bases short and J 4 bases short, with 15 bases between. CDR3 length: 14 residues. CDR3 nucleotides: TGTGCCAGCAGGGCCGGGCGGGTCATAGAGACCCAGTACTTC. This translates into CASRAGRVIETQYF.

The gene calls are TRBV4-3 and TRBJ2-2; the D gene is possibly TRBD1 (6 bases). The ends were cut back, 1 base at V and 5 bases at J, with 11 bases in the middle. The CDR3 loop spans 15 amino acids. Germline lookup yields CDR1 LGHNA and CDR2 YSLEER. This chain's CDR3 is CASSQADSDTGELFF. The CDR3 DNA follows: TGCGCCAGCAGCCAAGCGGACAGCGATACCGGGGAGCTGTTTTTT.

V and J are TRBV18 and TRBJ1-5; TRBD1 is a possible D gene (6 bases). Germline V gene lookup returns CDR1 KGHSH and CDR2 LQKENI. Trimming shortened V by 3 bases and J by 6 bases, and 12 bases separated the two germline ends. There are 14 residues in the CDR3. The CDR3, as DNA: TGTGCCAGCTCACCCGGGGGGGGGCCTCAGCCCCAGCATTTT. Amino acids: CASSPGGGPQPQHF.

This clone was counted a few times. The chain has TRBV3-1 (or the pseudogene TRBV3-2) and TRBJ1-6; 8 bases align to TRBD1. V shed 6 bases and J 5 bases; nucleotides not matched to a gene: 9. CDR1 LGHDT and CDR2 YNNKEL come from the germline V gene (reference sequence). The CDR3 loop spans 16 amino acids. The CDR3 loop is CASSPGGTGHNSPLHF. CDR3 nucleotide sequence: TGTGCCAGCAGTCCAGGGGGCACCGGGCATAATTCACCCCTCCACTTT.

The V gene is TRBV10-3, the J gene TRBJ2-1; 8 nucleotides line up with TRBD2. V lost 10 bases to trimming and J lost 9 bases; unmatched junction nucleotides: 17. The CDR3 sequence is 15 residues long. Per the germline V gene, CDR1 is ENHRY and CDR2 is SYGVKD. Written as DNA, the CDR3 is TGTGCCACCACCACGAACCGGGAGGGAAGCGGTGAGCAGTTCTTC. It codes for CATTTNREGSGEQFF.

The V and J genes are TRBV7-9 and TRBJ2-7; D may be TRBD2 (6 bases). The CDR3 contains 15 residues. Per germline, CDR1 SEHNR and CDR2 FQNEAQ (reference sequence). Trimming cost V 1 base and J 1 base, with 11 bases left between them. The CDR3: CASSLDGGVSYEQYF. In nucleotides, the CDR3 is TGTGCCAGCAGCTTAGACGGGGGAGTATCCTACGAGCAGTACTTC.

This clone was recorded once. The genes are TRBV7-9 and TRBJ1-2; 10 nucleotides match TRBD1. This CDR3 is built from 16 residues. The V gene's germline CDR1 is SEHNR and CDR2 FQNEAQ (reference sequence). The junction had 9 bases not matched to a gene; V was cut back by 5 bases and J by 3 bases. Here the CDR3 DNA reads TGTGCCAGCAGCCCCGGGACAGGGGAATGGCACTATGGCTACACCTTC. Translating gives CASSPGTGEWHYGYTF.

V is TRBV7-2 and J is TRBJ2-3; D possibly corresponds to TRBD1 (5 bases). Per germline, CDR1 SGHTA and CDR2 FQGNSA. The ends were cut back, 3 bases at V and 1 base at J, with 11 bases in the middle. This CDR3 has 15 residues. The CDR3 sequence is CASSFKSTGTDTQYF. CDR3 nucleotides: TGTGCCAGCAGCTTTAAGTCGACAGGCACAGATACGCAGTATTTT.

This sequence joins TRBV15 and TRBJ2-7, with 7 bases aligning to TRBD2. Germline lookup yields CDR1 LNHNV and CDR2 YYDKDF (reference sequence). V gave up 0 bases and J gave up 2 bases; unmatched junction bases: 4. The CDR3 totals 15 residues. The CDR3 coding sequence is TGTGCCACCAGCAGAGATTTGGGAGGGACCTACGAGCAGTACTTC. As protein: CATSRDLGGTYEQYF.